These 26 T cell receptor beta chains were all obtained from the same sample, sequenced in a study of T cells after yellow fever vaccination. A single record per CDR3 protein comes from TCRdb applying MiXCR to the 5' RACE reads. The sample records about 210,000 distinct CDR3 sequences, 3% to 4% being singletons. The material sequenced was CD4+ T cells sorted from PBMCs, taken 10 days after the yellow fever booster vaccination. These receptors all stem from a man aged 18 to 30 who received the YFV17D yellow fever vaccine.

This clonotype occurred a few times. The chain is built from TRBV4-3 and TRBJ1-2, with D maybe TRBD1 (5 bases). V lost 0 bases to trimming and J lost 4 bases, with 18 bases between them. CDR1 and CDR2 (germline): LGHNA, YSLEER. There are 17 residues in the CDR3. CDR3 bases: TGCGCCAGCAGCCAAGAACCGCCAGGGAGGAGGACCTATGGCTACACCTTC. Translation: CASSQEPPGRRTYGYTF.

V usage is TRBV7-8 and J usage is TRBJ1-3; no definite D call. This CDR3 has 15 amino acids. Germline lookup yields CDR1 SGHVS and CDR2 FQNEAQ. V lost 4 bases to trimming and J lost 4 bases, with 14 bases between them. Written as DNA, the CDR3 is TGTGCCAGCAGCTCCGCAAAGACCAGGGGAAACACCATATATTTT. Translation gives CASSSAKTRGNTIYF.

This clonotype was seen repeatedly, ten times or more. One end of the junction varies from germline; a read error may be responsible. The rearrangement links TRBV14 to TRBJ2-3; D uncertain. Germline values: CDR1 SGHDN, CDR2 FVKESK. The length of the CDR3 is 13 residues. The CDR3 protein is CATSLIAADTQYF. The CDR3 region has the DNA TGTGCCACCAGCCTAATCGCAGCAGATACGCAGTATTTT.

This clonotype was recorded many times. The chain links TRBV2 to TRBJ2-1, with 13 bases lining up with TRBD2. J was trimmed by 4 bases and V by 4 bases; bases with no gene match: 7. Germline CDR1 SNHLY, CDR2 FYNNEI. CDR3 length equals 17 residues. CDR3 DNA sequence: TGTGCCAGCAGTGTGTCCCTACTAGCGGGGGGGTACAATGAGCAGTTCTTC. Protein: CASSVSLLAGGYNEQFF.

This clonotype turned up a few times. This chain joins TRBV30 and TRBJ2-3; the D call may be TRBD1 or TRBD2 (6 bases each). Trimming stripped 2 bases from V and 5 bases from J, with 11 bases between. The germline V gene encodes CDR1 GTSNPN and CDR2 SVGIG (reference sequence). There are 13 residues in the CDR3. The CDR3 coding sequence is TGTGCCTGGAGTACGGGGGCGGGAGATACGCAGTATTTT. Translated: CAWSTGAGDTQYF. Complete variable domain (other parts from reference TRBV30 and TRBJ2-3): SQTIHQWPATLVQPVGSPLSLECTVEGTSNPNLYWYRQAAGRGLQLLFYSVGIGQISSEVPQNLSASRPQDRQFILSSKKLLLSDSGFYLCAWSTGAGDTQYFGPGTRLTVL.

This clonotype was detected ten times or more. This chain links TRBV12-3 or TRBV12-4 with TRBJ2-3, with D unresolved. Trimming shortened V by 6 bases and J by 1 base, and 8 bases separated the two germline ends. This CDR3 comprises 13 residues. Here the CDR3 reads CASRRSGTDTQYF. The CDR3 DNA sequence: TGTGCCAGCAGGCGTTCGGGCACAGATACGCAGTATTTT.

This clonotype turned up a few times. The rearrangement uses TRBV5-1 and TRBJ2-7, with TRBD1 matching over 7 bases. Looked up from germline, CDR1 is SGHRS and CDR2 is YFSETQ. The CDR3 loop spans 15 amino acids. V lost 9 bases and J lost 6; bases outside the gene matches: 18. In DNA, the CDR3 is TGCGCCACCTCCGTAATCCCGGGACAGTTAACCGAGCAGTACTTC. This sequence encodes CATSVIPGQLTEQYF.

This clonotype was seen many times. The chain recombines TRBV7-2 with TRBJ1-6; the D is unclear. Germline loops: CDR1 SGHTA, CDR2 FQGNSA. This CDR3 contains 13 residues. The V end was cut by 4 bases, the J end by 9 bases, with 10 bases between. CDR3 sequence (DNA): TGTGCCAGCAGCTATGACCGGGGTTCACCCCTCCACTTT. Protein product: CASSYDRGSPLHF.

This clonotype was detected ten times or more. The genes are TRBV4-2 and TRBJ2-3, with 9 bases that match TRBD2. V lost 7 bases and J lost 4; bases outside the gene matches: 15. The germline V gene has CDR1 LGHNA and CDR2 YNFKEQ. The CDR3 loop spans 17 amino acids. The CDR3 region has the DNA TGTGCCAGCACCGAAGGCTGGACTAGCGATCGAGCAGATACGCAGTATTTT. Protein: CASTEGWTSDRADTQYF.

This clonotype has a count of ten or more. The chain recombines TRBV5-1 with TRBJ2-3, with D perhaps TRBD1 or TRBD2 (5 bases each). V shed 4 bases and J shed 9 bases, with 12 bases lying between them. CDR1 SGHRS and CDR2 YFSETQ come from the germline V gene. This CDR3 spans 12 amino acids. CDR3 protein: CASSNPGPTQYF. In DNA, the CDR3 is TGCGCCAGCAGCAACCCGGGACCCACGCAGTATTTT.

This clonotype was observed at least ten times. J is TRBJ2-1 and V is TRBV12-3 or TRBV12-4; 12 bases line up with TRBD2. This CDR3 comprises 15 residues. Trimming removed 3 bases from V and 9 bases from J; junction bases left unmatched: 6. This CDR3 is CASSFLAGGPSEQFF. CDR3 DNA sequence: TGTGCCAGCAGTTTTCTAGCGGGGGGGCCAAGTGAGCAGTTCTTC.

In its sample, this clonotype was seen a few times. CDR3 amino acids: CASSSGEQAKNIQYF. CDR3 DNA sequence: TGTGCCAGCAGTTCGGGGGAACAGGCGAAAAACATTCAGTACTTC. The chain recombines TRBV27 with TRBJ2-4; a weak D match, TRBD2 (6 bases). Germline V gene lookup returns CDR1 MNHEY and CDR2 SMNVEV (reference sequence). The CDR3 spans 15 residues. Trimming left V 4 bases short and J 4 bases short, with 14 bases between.

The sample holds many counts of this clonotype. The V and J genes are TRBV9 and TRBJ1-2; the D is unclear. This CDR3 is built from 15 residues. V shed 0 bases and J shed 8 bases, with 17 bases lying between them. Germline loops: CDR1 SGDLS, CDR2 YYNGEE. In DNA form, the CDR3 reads TGTGCCAGCAGCGTAGCTGATTGGGCATTAGGGGGCTACACCTTC. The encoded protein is CASSVADWALGGYTF. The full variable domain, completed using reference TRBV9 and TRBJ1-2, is DSGVTQTPKHLITATGQRVTLRCSPRSGDLSVYWYQQSLDQGLQFLIQYYNGEERAKGNILERFSAQQFPDLHSELNLSSLELGDSALYFCASSVADWALGGYTFGSGTRLTVV.

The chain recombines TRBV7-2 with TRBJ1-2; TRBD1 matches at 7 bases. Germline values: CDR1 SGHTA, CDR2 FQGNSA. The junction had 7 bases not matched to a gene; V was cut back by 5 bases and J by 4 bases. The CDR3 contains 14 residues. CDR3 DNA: TGTGCCAGCAGCCCCGCGGGGGACAGCTATGGCTACACCTTC. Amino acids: CASSPAGDSYGYTF.

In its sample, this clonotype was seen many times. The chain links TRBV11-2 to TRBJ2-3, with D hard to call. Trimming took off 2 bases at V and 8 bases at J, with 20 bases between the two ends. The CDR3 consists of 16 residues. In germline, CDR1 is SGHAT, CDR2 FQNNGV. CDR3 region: CASSLLGLYRSGTQYF. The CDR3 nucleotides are TGTGCCAGCAGCTTACTTGGCCTCTACCGCAGTGGTACGCAGTATTTT.

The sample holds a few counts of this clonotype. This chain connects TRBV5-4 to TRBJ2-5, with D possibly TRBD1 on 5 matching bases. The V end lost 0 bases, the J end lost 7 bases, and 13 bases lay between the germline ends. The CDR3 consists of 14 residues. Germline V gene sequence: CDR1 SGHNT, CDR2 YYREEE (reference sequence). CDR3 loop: CASSLAQGRVTQYF. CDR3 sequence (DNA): TGTGCCAGCAGCTTGGCCCAGGGCCGGGTGACCCAGTACTTC.

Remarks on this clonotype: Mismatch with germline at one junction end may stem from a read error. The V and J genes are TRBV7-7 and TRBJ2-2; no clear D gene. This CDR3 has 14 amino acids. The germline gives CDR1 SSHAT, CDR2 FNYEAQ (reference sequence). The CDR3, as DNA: TGTGCTAGCAGCTACTTAGCGAACACCGGGGAGCTGTTTTTT. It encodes CASSYLANTGELFF.

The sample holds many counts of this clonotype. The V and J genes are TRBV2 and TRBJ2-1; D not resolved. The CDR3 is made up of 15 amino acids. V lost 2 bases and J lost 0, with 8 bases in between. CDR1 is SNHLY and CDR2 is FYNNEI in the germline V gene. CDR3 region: CASSERRVSYNEQFF. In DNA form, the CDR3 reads TGTGCCAGCAGTGAAAGACGGGTCTCCTACAATGAGCAGTTCTTC.

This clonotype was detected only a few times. CDR3 amino acids: CSVAKVDGYGYTF. The CDR3 nucleotides read TGCAGCGTTGCCAAGGTGGATGGCTATGGCTACACCTTC. The rearrangement joins TRBV29-1 to TRBJ1-2; D uncertain. Germline CDR1 SQVTM, CDR2 ANQGSEA. The length of the CDR3 is 13 residues. Trimming pared 4 bases from V and 4 bases from J, leaving 13 bases between.

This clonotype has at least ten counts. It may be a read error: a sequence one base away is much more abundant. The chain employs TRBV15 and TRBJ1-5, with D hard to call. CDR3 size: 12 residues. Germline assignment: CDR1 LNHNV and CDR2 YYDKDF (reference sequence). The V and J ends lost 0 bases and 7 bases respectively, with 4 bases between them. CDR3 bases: TGTGCCACCAGCAGAGATTACCAGCCCCAGCATTTT. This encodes CATSRDYQPQHF.

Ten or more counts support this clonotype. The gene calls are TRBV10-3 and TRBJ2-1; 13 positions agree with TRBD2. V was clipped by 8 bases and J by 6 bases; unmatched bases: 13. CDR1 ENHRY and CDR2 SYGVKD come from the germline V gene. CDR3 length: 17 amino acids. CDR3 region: CAIPFRLAGGLRNEQFF. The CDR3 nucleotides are TGTGCCATCCCATTCCGACTAGCGGGGGGACTACGCAATGAGCAGTTCTTC.

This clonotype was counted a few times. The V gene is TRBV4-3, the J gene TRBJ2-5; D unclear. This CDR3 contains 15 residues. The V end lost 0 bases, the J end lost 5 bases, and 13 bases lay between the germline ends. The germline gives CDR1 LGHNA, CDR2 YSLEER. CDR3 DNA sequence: TGCGCCAGCAGCCAAGAATCTGGTCGCTGGGAGACCCAGTACTTC. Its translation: CASSQESGRWETQYF.

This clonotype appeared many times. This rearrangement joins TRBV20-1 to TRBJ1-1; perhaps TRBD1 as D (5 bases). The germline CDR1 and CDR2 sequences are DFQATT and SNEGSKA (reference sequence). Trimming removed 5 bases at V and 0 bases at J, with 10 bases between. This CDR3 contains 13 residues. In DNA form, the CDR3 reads TGCAGTGCTCTCAGGGATATGAACACTGAAGCTTTCTTT. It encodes CSALRDMNTEAFF.

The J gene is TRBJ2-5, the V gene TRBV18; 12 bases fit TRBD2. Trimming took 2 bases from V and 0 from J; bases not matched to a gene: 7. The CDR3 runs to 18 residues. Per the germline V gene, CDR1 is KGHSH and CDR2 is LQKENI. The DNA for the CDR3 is TGTGCCAGCTCACCAGGACTAGCGGGAATTGAAAACCAAGAGACCCAGTACTTC. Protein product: CASSPGLAGIENQETQYF.

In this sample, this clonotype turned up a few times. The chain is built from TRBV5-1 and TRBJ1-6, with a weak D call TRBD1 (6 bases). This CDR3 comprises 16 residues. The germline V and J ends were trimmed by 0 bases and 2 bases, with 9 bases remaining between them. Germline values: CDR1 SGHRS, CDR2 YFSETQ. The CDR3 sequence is CASSLGGGTYNSPLHF. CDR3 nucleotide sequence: TGCGCCAGCAGCTTGGGGGGGGGCACCTATAATTCACCCCTCCACTTT.

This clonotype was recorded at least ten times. CDR3 in DNA: TGCGCCAGCAGCCAAGCGTCAGGCGCTTACCGCTACGAGCAGTACTTC. The encoded protein is CASSQASGAYRYEQYF. This chain joins TRBV4-1 and TRBJ2-7; no firm D call. CDR3 length equals 16 residues. V lost 1 base, J lost 3 bases, and 16 bases lay in between. The V gene's germline CDR1 is MGHRA and CDR2 YSYEKL.